A single T cell receptor (beta chain) is shown here with its context. This sample was taken from a study of blood T cell repertoires in COVID-19. Looking at the study overall: Sites across the United States, Italy and Spain contributed samples from acute and convalescent COVID-19. PBMCs, B-cell-depleted T cells, or T cells were the source of the cDNA or gDNA that made up the material.

In the source study's methods: Amplification of reference gene primers provided the estimated nucleated cell counts. The repertoire was sequenced with immunoSEQ multiplex PCR; TCRdb's copy has only in-frame clones and lacks some. V and J calls and clone size are given by that table; D and trimming were obtained from the DNA. The table has approximately 190,000 clones, roughly 80% seen once. The sequencing input was peripheral blood. This TCR came from a man between 60 and 70 years old with acute or convalescent COVID-19.

As DNA, the CDR3 is TGTGCCAGCAGGGTAGCGGGGGGCTGGGAGACCCAGTACTTC. Translation gives CASRVAGGWETQYF. The chain carries TRBV6-5 and TRBJ2-5, with 10 bases matching TRBD2. CDR1 and CDR2 (germline): MNHEY, SVGAGI. The V gene end was trimmed by 6 bases and the J gene end by 5 bases; junction bases not matched to a gene: 6. The CDR3 runs 14 residues.